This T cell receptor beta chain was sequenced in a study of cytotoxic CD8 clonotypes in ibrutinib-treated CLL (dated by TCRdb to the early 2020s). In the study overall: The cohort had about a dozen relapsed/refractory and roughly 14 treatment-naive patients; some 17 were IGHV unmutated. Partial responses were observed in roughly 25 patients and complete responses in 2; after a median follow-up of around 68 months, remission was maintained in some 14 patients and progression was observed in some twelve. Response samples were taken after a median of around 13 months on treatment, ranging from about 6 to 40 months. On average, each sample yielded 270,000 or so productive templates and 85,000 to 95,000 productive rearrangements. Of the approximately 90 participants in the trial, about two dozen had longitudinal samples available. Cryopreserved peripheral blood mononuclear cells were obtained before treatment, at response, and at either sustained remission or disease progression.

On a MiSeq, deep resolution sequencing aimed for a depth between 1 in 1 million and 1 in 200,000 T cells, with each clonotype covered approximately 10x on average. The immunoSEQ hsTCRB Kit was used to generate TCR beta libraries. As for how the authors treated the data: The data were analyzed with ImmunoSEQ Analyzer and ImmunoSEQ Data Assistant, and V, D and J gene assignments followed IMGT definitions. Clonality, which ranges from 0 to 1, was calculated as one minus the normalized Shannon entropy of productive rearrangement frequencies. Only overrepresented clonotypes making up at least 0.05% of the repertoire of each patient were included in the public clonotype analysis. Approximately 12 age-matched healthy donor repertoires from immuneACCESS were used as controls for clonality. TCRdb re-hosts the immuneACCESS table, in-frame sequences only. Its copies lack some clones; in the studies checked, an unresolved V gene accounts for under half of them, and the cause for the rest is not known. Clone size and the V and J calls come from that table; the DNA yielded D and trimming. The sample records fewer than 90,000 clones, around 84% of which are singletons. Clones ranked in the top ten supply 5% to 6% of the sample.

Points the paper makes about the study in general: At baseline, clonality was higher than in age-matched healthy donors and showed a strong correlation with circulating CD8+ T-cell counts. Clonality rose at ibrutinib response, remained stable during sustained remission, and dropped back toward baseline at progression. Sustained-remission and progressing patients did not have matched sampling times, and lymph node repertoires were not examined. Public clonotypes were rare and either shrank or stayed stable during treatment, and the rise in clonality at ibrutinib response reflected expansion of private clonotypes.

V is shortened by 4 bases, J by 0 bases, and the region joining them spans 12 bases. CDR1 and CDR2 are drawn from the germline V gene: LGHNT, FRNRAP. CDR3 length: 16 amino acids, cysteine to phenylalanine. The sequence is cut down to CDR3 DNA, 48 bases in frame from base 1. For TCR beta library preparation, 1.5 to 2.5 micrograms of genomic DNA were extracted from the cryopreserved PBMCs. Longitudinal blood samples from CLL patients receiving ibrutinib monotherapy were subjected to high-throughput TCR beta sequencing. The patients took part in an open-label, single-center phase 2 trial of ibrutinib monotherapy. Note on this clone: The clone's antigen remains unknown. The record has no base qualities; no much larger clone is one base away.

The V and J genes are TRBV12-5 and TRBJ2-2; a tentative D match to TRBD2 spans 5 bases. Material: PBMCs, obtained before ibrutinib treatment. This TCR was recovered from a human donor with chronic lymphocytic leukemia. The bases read TGTGCTAGTGGTTCCCCGTACGGGACGAACACCGGGGAGCTGTTTTTT. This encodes CASGSPYGTNTGELFF.